Detailed here is one T cell receptor beta chain. This sample was included in a study of T cell changes during pregnancy in multiple sclerosis. The CDR3 consists of 20 residues. The ends lost 4 bases at V and 0 bases at J; junction bases unmatched: 15. CDR1 SGHRS and CDR2 YFSETQ come from the germline V gene. Data came from immunoSEQ multiplex PCR; TCRdb stores just in-frame clones and leaves some out. The data hold some 40,000 clones, with 93% observed a single time. The TCR comes from a female donor with multiple sclerosis, enrolled in a pregnancy study. The chain recombines TRBV5-1 with TRBJ2-6; 8 nucleotides line up with TRBD2. Here the sequenced sample was CD4+ T cells from peripheral blood mononuclear cells, taken in the first trimester of pregnancy. In nucleotides, the CDR3 is TGCGCCAGCAGCCCGGGGGGGCGGCCCTCAGGCCTCTCTGGGGCCAACGTCCTGACTTTC. Translating gives CASSPGGRPSGLSGANVLTF.